This entry lists 23 T cell receptor beta chains sequenced from one sample in a study of blood T cell repertoires in COVID-19. The repertoire was sequenced with immunoSEQ multiplex PCR; TCRdb's copy has only in-frame clones and lacks some. The sample consists of about 38,000 clones, about 90% of them appearing once. The sample comprised peripheral blood. The receptor source for this set is a man aged 55 to 70 with COVID-19, enrolled during active disease.

The chain is built from TRBV4-2 and TRBJ2-1; 12 bases fit TRBD2. This CDR3 spans 16 amino acids. CDR1 is LGHNA, CDR2 YNFKEQ, per germline. V shed 2 bases, J shed 4 bases, and the junction held 3 bases outside the gene matches. CDR3 amino acids: CASSQILAGGYNEQFF. CDR3 DNA sequence: TGTGCCAGCAGCCAAATCCTAGCGGGAGGGTACAATGAGCAGTTCTTC.

Of note for this clone: This CDR3 is also generated by other DNA sequences in the sample. DNA of the CDR3: TGTGCCAGCAGCTTGGGACAGGGGGCCTACAATGAGCAGTTCTTC. Protein sequence: CASSLGQGAYNEQFF. The chain recombines TRBV5-4 with TRBJ2-1, with 9 bases fitting TRBD1. Germline trimming cut 0 bases from V and 2 bases from J; bases unmatched to any gene: 0. The CDR3 length is 15 residues. Germline lookup yields CDR1 SGHNT and CDR2 YYREEE (reference sequence). The variable domain in full, with the rest retrieved from reference TRBV5-4 and TRBJ2-1, is ETGVTQSPTHLIKTRGQQVTLRCSSQSGHNTVSWYQQALGQGPQFIFQYYREEENGRGNFPPRFSGLQFPNYSSELNVNALELDDSALYLCASSLGQGAYNEQFFGPGTRLTVL.

As DNA, the CDR3 is TGTGCCAGCAGCTCCCTCCCGGGACAGGGGTGGGCCGGGGAGCTGTTTTTT. This sequence encodes CASSSLPGQGWAGELFF. This chain joins TRBV11-2 and TRBJ2-2; 10 positions match TRBD1. Per the germline V gene, CDR1 is SGHAT and CDR2 is FQNNGV. The trim removed 4 bases at V and 6 bases at J, leaving 11 bases unmatched. The length of the CDR3 is 17 residues.

The chain links TRBV9 to TRBJ2-3; D unresolved. With 2 bases removed from V and 0 bases from J, the gap between germline ends came to 4 bases. The CDR3 length is 13 residues. Germline V gene data show CDR1 as SGDLS and CDR2 as YYNGEE. In DNA, the CDR3 is TGTGCCAGCAGCGTCGTTAGCACAGATACGCAGTATTTT. It codes for CASSVVSTDTQYF.

The V and J genes are TRBV2 and TRBJ2-7; tentatively, D is TRBD1 (7 bases). The CDR3 covers 14 residues. The V gene lost 7 bases and the J gene lost 6 bases, with 19 bases spanning the gap. The germline gives CDR1 SNHLY, CDR2 FYNNEI. The chain's CDR3 is CASTGTEGGSEQYF. The DNA of the CDR3 is TGTGCCAGCACGGGGACAGAGGGGGGTTCCGAGCAGTACTTC.

This clone was picked up one time. V is TRBV19 and J is TRBJ2-7; a weak D match, TRBD2 (7 bases). V was trimmed by 7 bases and J by 1 base, leaving 17 bases between them. Germline V lookup: CDR1 LNHDA, CDR2 SQIVND (reference sequence). The CDR3 runs to 15 residues. CDR3 nucleotide sequence: TGTGCCAGTAAGGAAGGGGGAGGGGTTTCCTACGAGCAGTACTTC. Encoded protein: CASKEGGGVSYEQYF.

The chain recombines TRBV4-2 with TRBJ2-7; 11 nucleotides line up with TRBD1. Germline V lookup: CDR1 LGHNA, CDR2 YNFKEQ. V gave up 7 bases and J gave up 2 bases; unmatched junction bases: 13. This CDR3 is 17 amino acids long. CDR3 in DNA: TGTGCCAGCACCCCCATTTCGGGACAGGGGGTTCCCTACGAGCAGTACTTC. Amino acids: CASTPISGQGVPYEQYF.

This sequence joins TRBV6-4 and TRBJ2-1; D is possibly TRBD1 (5 bases). The CDR3 length is 14 residues. Germline V gene data show CDR1 as MRHNA and CDR2 as SNTAGT. V was clipped by 0 bases and J by 8 bases, with 11 bases between them. In nucleotides, the CDR3 is TGTGCCAGCAGTGACTCGGGGCCCGGCGATGAGCAGTTCTTC. The encoded protein is CASSDSGPGDEQFF.

The chain recombines TRBV30 with TRBJ2-7; 8 nucleotides line up with TRBD2. The CDR3 consists of 14 residues. Trimming took 2 bases from V and 0 from J; bases not matched to a gene: 3. Germline V gene lookup returns CDR1 GTSNPN and CDR2 SVGIG (reference sequence). The CDR3 nucleotides read TGTGCCTGGAGTCTAAGCGGGAGCTCCTACGAGCAGTACTTC. Protein product: CAWSLSGSSYEQYF.

In its sample, this clone was seen once. V gene TRBV13 combines with J gene TRBJ2-1; TRBD2 might be the D (6 bases). This CDR3 is built from 14 residues. Germline V gene lookup returns CDR1 PRHDT and CDR2 FYEKMQ (reference sequence). Between the trimmed V and J ends, which lost 6 bases and 4 bases, there was a span of 13 bases. The CDR3 spells CASRTSPSYNEQFF. The CDR3 nucleotides read TGTGCCAGCAGAACTAGCCCCTCTTACAATGAGCAGTTCTTC.

V gene TRBV6-1 combines with J gene TRBJ1-2; the D is unclear. With 2 bases removed from V and 1 base from J, the gap between germline ends came to 5 bases. Germline V gives CDR1 MNHNS, CDR2 SASEGT. The CDR3 has 13 residues. The CDR3 bases are TGTGCCAGCAGTGAACCCTTTAACTATGGCTACACCTTC. Translation: CASSEPFNYGYTF.

V is TRBV19 and J is TRBJ2-1; 7 bases map to TRBD2. The germline CDR1 and CDR2 sequences are LNHDA and SQIVND (reference sequence). J lost 0 bases, V lost 9 bases, and 5 bases had no gene match. The CDR3 length is 14 residues. CDR3 nucleotides: TGTGCCAGCCAAAGCGGGAACTCCTACAATGAGCAGTTCTTC. Translation gives CASQSGNSYNEQFF.

The V and J genes are TRBV27 and TRBJ1-2; D is unclear. CDR1 MNHEY and CDR2 SMNVEV come from the germline V gene (reference sequence). The CDR3 runs 17 residues. V was trimmed by 4 bases and J by 4 bases, leaving 22 bases between them. The CDR3 protein is CASSSIPLGGYTYGYTF. CDR3 nucleotides: TGTGCCAGCAGTTCCATACCCTTAGGAGGGTATACCTATGGCTACACCTTC.

The chain has TRBV7-9 and TRBJ2-1; D possibly corresponds to TRBD2 (6 bases). V was cut by 5 bases and J by 6 bases, with 11 bases left in between. Germline V gene sequence: CDR1 SEHNR, CDR2 FQNEAQ (reference sequence). The CDR3 spans 13 residues. CDR3 region: CASSPGTVNEQFF. The CDR3 DNA is TGTGCCAGCAGCCCTGGGACTGTCAATGAGCAGTTCTTC. Full variable domain (outside the CDR3, taken from reference TRBV7-9 and TRBJ2-1): DTGVSQNPRHKITKRGQNVTFRCDPISEHNRLYWYRQTLGQGPEFLTYFQNEAQLEKSRLLSDRFSAERPKGSFSTLEIQRTEQGDSAMYLCASSPGTVNEQFFGPGTRLTVL.

The V and J genes are TRBV5-6 and TRBJ1-2, with 7 bases aligning to TRBD1. The V gene end was trimmed by 4 bases and the J gene end by 2 bases; junction bases not matched to a gene: 8. The CDR3 is 15 amino acids. In germline, CDR1 is SGHDT, CDR2 YYEEEE. In DNA, the CDR3 is TGTGCCAGCAGCCTCACCGGACAGGCCAACTATGGCTACACCTTC. Translated, it gives CASSLTGQANYGYTF.

V gene TRBV30 combines with J gene TRBJ2-7, with D tentatively TRBD2 (5 bases). V lost 2 bases, J lost 1 base, and 18 bases lay in between. Germline V gives CDR1 GTSNPN, CDR2 SVGIG (reference sequence). The CDR3 extends over 16 amino acids. CDR3 region: CAWSPPPGYWSYEQYF. CDR3 bases: TGTGCCTGGAGTCCCCCACCGGGGTATTGGTCCTACGAGCAGTACTTC.

This chain connects TRBV7-9 to TRBJ2-5, with D tentatively TRBD2 (6 bases). Germline V lookup: CDR1 SEHNR, CDR2 FQNEAQ (reference sequence). Deletions cut 2 bases from V and 0 bases from J, with 7 bases between. This CDR3 is built from 14 residues. CDR3 coding DNA: TGTGCCAGCAGCTTACGGAGGGACCAAGAGACCCAGTACTTC. It codes for CASSLRRDQETQYF.

The chain joins TRBV7-2 to TRBJ2-1; 9 nucleotides match TRBD1. This CDR3 is built from 14 residues. The V gene end was trimmed by 1 base and the J gene end by 6 bases; junction bases not matched to a gene: 1. In germline, CDR1 is SGHTA, CDR2 FQGNSA. The CDR3 DNA reads as TGTGCCAGCAGCTTAGACAGGGGGCGCAATGAGCAGTTCTTC. Translating gives CASSLDRGRNEQFF. Variable domain in full (rest from reference TRBV7-2 and TRBJ2-1): GAGVSQSPSNKVTEKGKDVELRCDPISGHTALYWYRQSLGQGLEFLIYFQGNSAPDKSGLPSDRFSAERTGGSVSTLTIQRTQQEDSAVYLCASSLDRGRNEQFFGPGTRLTVL.

The J gene is TRBJ2-7, the V gene TRBV7-2; D call uncertain. The V and J ends lost 3 bases and 2 bases respectively, with 8 bases between them. CDR3 length: 13 amino acids. In germline, CDR1 is SGHTA, CDR2 FQGNSA. The chain's CDR3 is CASSFPQAYEQYF. The CDR3 bases are TGTGCCAGCAGCTTTCCCCAGGCCTACGAGCAGTACTTC.

This chain connects TRBV19 to TRBJ2-2; a weak D match, TRBD1 (6 bases). The V and J ends lost 6 bases and 4 bases respectively, with 12 bases between them. The CDR3 has 14 amino acids. The germline V gene has CDR1 LNHDA and CDR2 SQIVND (reference sequence). CDR3 nucleotides: TGTGCCAGTAGAGAGACAGGCTTCACCGGGGAGCTGTTTTTT. Its protein product is CASRETGFTGELFF.

This clone has a single count. The chain couples TRBV7-9 to TRBJ2-7; D is possibly TRBD2 (6 bases). Per germline, CDR1 SEHNR and CDR2 FQNEAQ (reference sequence). This CDR3 has 13 residues. V was trimmed by 5 bases and J by 3 bases, leaving 11 bases between them. The CDR3 coding sequence is TGTGCCAGCAGCGATGCCGGGAGCTACGAGCAGTACTTC. It is translated as CASSDAGSYEQYF.

The count of this clone is one. The CDR3 DNA reads as TGCGCCAGTTCAGACCAGGGGGCTGGAAACACCATATATTTT. This codes for CASSDQGAGNTIYF. The genes are TRBV5-1 and TRBJ1-3; 7 nucleotides align to TRBD1. Germline V lookup: CDR1 SGHRS, CDR2 YFSETQ. The CDR3 extends over 14 amino acids. Germline trimming cut 8 bases from V and 2 bases from J; bases unmatched to any gene: 7.

V and J are TRBV7-3 and TRBJ2-2; unclear D gene. This CDR3 region has 14 residues. V lost 5 bases, J lost 0 bases, and 7 bases lay in between. Germline lookup yields CDR1 SGHTA and CDR2 FQGTGA. The CDR3: CASSTLANTGELFF. In DNA, the CDR3 is TGTGCCAGCAGCACTCTGGCGAACACCGGGGAGCTGTTTTTT.